This T cell receptor beta chain was retrieved from a study of cytotoxic CD8 clonotypes in ibrutinib-treated CLL. In the study overall: The samples contained 260,000 or so productive templates on average. They also contained an average of 94,082 productive rearrangements. Study findings and constraints: Rare overall, public clonotypes shrank or held steady under therapy. The study found baseline clonality above age-matched healthy donors, tracking circulating CD8+ T-cell counts.

CDR1 and CDR2 (germline): LGHNA, YSLEER. The CDR3 spans 13 residues. The V and J ends lost 4 bases and 5 bases respectively, with 12 bases between them. TCRdb's copy holds only in-frame clones and misses some; the assay was immunoSEQ multiplex PCR. This table has around 310,000 clones, roughly 80% appearing once. This clone was seen once. Its antigen is currently unknown. V gene TRBV4-3 combines with J gene TRBJ2-7, with D possibly TRBD1 on 6 matching bases. This TCR was recovered from a human donor with chronic lymphocytic leukemia. Sequencing was performed on PBMCs, taken before ibrutinib treatment. The CDR3, as DNA: TGCGCCAGCAGCCGGGGGCAGGGCCACGAGCAGTACTTC. Translating gives CASSRGQGHEQYF.